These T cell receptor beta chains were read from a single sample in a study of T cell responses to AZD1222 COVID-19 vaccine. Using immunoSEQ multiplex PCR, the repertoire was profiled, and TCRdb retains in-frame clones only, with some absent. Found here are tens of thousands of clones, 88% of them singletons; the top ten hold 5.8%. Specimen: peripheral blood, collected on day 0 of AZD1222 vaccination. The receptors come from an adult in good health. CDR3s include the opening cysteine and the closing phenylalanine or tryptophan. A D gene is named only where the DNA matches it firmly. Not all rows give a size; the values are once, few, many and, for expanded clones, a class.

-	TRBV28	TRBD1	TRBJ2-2	CASSLRFARGSGTNTGELFF	TGTGCCAGCAGTTTGCGCTTCGCCAGGGGGAGCGGTACGAACACCGGGGAGCTGTTTTTT
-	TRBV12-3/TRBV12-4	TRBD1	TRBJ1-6	CASSPQQGPPLHF	TGTGCCAGCAGTCCCCAACAGGGGCCTCCCCTCCACTTT
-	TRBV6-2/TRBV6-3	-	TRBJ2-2	CASSKQGPPNTGELFF	TGTGCCAGCAGCAAACAGGGTCCCCCGAACACCGGGGAGCTGTTTTTT
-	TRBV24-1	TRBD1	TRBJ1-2	CATSDITGEGYGYTF	TGTGCCACCAGTGACATCACAGGGGAAGGGTATGGCTACACCTTC
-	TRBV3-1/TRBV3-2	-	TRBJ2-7	CASTRGDSYEQYF	TGTGCCAGCACGCGAGGGGACTCCTACGAGCAGTACTTC
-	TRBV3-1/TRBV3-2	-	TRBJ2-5	CASSQDYSWAWGETQYF	TGTGCCAGCAGCCAAGACTATAGTTGGGCATGGGGGGAGACCCAGTACTTC
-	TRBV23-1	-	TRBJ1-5	CASSQGEGWDSNQPQHF	TGCGCCAGCAGTCAAGGGGAGGGTTGGGATAGCAATCAGCCCCAGCATTTT
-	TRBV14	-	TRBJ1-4	CASSQEITGGVVTEKLFF	TGTGCCAGCAGCCAAGAGATAACAGGTGGAGTAGTAACCGAAAAACTGTTTTTT
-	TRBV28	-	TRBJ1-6	CASSFDSSNSPLHF	TGTGCCAGCAGTTTCGATTCTAGCAATTCACCCCTCCACTTT
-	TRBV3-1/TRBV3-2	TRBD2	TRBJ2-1	CASSDAGLAPNEQFF	TGTGCCAGCAGCGACGCCGGACTAGCCCCCAATGAGCAGTTCTTC
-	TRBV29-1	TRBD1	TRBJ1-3	CSVEDGQGGGNTIYF	TGCAGCGTTGAAGATGGACAGGGGGGTGGAAACACCATATATTTT
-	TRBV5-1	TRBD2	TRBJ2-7	CASSFGLAPYEQYF	TGCGCCAGCAGCTTTGGACTAGCTCCGTACGAGCAGTACTTC
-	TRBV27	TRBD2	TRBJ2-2	CASSQAPTSGRAGAGELFF	TGTGCCAGCAGCCAAGCCCCGACTAGCGGGAGGGCGGGGGCCGGGGAGCTGTTTTTT
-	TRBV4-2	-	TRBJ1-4	CASSQRGGPNDTSEKLFF	TGTGCCAGCAGCCAAAGAGGGGGTCCAAATGACACGTCTGAAAAACTGTTTTTT
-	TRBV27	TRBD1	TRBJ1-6	CASSDREYSPLHF	TGTGCCAGCAGCGACAGGGAATATTCACCCCTCCACTTT
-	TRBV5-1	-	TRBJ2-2	CASTGNDNTGELFF	TGCGCCAGCACCGGGAATGATAACACCGGGGAGCTGTTTTTT
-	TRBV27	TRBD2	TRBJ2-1	CASSLLLLADSNEQFF	TGTGCCAGCAGTTTATTGTTGCTAGCGGACTCCAATGAGCAGTTCTTC
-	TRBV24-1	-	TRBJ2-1	CATSGGWRERDNEQFF	TGTGCCACCAGTGGCGGCTGGAGGGAGAGGGACAATGAGCAGTTCTTC
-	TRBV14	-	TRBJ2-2	CASSLPGTHTGELFF	TGTGCCAGCAGCCTCCCCGGGACCCACACCGGGGAGCTGTTTTTT
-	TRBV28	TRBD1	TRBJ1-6	CASRPSPQDRGRSPLHF	TGTGCCAGCAGACCCTCCCCCCAGGACAGGGGGAGATCACCCCTCCACTTT
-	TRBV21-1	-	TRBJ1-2	CASSHYRVNTF	TGTGCCAGCAGCCACTACAGGGTAAACACCTTC
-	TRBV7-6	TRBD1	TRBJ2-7	CASSLAMGQGTVSYEQYF	TGTGCCAGCAGCTTAGCGATGGGACAGGGGACTGTATCGTACGAGCAGTACTTC
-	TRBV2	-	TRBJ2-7	CASSADRSEEQYF	TGTGCCAGCAGTGCTGACCGCTCTGAAGAGCAGTACTTC
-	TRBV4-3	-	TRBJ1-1	CASSQSHTGQWSVTEAFF	TGCGCCAGCAGCCAATCCCACACCGGACAGTGGTCTGTCACTGAAGCTTTCTTT
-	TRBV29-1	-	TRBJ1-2	CSVREYAGYTF	TGCAGCGTGAGGGAATACGCTGGCTACACCTTC
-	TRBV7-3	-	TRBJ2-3	CASSFDRGSTDTQYF	TGTGCCAGCAGCTTTGACCGTGGTAGCACAGATACGCAGTATTTT
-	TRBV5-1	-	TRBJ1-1	CASSLGQATNTEAFF	TGCGCCAGCAGCTTGGGACAGGCGACGAACACTGAAGCTTTCTTT
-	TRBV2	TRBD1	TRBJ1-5	CASSEADRGNQPQHF	TGTGCCAGCAGTGAAGCGGACAGGGGGAATCAGCCCCAGCATTTT
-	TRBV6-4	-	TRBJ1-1	CASSDSNRNTEAFF	TGTGCCAGCAGTGACTCGAACAGGAACACTGAAGCTTTCTTT
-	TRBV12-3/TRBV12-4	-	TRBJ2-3	CASSLAGVDTQYF	TGTGCCAGCAGTTTAGCGGGAGTCGATACGCAGTATTTT
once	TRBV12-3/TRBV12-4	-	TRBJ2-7	CASSLRGSYEQYF	TGTGCCAGCAGTTTACGCGGGTCCTACGAGCAGTACTTC